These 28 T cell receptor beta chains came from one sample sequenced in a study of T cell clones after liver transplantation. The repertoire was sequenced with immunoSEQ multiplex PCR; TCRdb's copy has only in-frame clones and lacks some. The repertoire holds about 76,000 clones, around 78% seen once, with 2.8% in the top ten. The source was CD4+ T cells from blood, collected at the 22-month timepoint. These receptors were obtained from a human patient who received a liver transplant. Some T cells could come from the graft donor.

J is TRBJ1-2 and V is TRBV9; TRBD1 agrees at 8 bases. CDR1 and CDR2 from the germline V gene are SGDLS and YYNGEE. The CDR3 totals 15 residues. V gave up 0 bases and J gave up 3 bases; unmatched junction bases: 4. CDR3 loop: CASSVGSGGDYGYTF. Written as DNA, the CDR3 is TGTGCCAGCAGCGTAGGCTCAGGGGGCGACTATGGCTACACCTTC.

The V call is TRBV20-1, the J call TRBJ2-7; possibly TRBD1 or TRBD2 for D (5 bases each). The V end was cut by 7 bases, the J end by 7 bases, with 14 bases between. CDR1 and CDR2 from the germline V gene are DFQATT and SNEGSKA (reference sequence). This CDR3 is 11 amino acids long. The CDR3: CSVPGRGEQYF. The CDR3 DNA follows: TGCAGTGTGCCAGGGCGAGGGGAGCAGTACTTC.

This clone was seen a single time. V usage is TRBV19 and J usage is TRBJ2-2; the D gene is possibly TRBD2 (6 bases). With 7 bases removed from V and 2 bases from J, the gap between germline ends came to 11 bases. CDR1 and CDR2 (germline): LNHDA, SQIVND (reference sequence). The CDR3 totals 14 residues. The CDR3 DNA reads TGTGCCAGTAAACTAGCCTCTAACACCGGGGAGCTGTTTTTT. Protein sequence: CASKLASNTGELFF.

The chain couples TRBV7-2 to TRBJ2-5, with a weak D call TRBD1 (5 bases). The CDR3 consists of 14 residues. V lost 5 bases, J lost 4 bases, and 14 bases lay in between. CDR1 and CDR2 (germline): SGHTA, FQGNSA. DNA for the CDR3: TGTGCCAGCAGCGTCCAGGGTTACCGAGAGACCCAGTACTTC. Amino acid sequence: CASSVQGYRETQYF.

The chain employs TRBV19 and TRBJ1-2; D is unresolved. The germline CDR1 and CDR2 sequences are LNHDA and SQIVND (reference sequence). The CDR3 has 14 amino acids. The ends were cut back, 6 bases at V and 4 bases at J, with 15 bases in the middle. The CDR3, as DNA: TGTGCCAGTAGACCGAGTAACCCCCTCTATGGCTACACCTTC. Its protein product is CASRPSNPLYGYTF.

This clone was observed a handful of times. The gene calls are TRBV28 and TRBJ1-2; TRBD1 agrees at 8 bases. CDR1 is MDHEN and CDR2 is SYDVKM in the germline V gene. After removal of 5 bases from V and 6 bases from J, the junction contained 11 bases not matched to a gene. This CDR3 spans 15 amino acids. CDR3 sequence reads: CASSPPTGEANGYTF. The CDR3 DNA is TGTGCCAGCAGTCCCCCGACAGGGGAGGCGAATGGCTACACCTTC.

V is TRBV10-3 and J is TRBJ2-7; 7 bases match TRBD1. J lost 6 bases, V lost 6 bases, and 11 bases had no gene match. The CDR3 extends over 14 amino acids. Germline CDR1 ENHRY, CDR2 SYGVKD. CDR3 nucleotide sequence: TGTGCCATCAGACTGGACAGGACCCTCTCCGAGCAGTACTTC. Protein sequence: CAIRLDRTLSEQYF.

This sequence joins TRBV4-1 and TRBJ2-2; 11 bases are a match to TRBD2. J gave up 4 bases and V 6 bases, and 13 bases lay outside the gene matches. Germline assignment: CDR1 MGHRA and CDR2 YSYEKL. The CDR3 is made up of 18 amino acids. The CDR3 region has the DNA TGCGCCAGCAGGCTGACCGCCGGGACTAGCGGATTCACCGGGGAGCTGTTTTTT. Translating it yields CASRLTAGTSGFTGELFF.

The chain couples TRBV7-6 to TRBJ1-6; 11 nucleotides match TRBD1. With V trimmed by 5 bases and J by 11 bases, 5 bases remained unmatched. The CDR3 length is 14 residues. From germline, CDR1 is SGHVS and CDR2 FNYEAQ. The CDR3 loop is CASSRTGGEAPLHF. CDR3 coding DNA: TGTGCCAGCAGCAGGACAGGGGGCGAGGCACCCCTCCACTTT. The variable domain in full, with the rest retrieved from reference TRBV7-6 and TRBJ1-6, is GAGVSQSPRYKVTKRGQDVALRCDPISGHVSLYWYRQALGQGPEFLTYFNYEAQQDKSGLPNDRFSAERPEGSISTLTIQRTEQRDSAMYRCASSRTGGEAPLHFGNGTRLTVT.

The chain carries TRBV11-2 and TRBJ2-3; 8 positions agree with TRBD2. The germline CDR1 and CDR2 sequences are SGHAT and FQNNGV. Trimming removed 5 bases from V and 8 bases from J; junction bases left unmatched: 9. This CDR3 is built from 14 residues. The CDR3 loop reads CASSPSGSGGTQYF. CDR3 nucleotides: TGTGCCAGCAGCCCGAGCGGGAGTGGCGGTACGCAGTATTTT.

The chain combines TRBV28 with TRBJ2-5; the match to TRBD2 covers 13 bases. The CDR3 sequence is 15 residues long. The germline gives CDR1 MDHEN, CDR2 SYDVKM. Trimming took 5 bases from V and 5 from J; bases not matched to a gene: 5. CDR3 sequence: CASSQPGLAGETQYF. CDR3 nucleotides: TGTGCCAGCAGTCAACCGGGACTAGCGGGGGAGACCCAGTACTTC.

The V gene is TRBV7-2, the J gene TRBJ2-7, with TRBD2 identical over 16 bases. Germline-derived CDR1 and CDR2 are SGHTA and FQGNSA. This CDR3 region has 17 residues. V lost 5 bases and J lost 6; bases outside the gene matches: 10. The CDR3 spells CASSPGTSGGAVREQYF. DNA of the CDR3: TGTGCCAGCAGCCCAGGGACTAGCGGGGGGGCCGTTCGCGAGCAGTACTTC. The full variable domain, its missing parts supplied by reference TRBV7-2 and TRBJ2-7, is GAGVSQSPSNKVTEKGKDVELRCDPISGHTALYWYRQSLGQGLEFLIYFQGNSAPDKSGLPSDRFSAERTGGSVSTLTIQRTQQEDSAVYLCASSPGTSGGAVREQYFGPGTRLTVT.

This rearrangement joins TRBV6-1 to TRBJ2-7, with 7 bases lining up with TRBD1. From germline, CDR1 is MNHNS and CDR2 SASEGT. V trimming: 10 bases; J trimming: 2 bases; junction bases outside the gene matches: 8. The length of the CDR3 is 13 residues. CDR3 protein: CAISTGLAYEQYF. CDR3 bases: TGTGCCATCTCGACAGGGCTTGCCTACGAGCAGTACTTC.

CDR3 DNA: TGCGCCAGCAGCTGGAACACAGGGGACACTGAAGCTTTCTTT. Translating gives CASSWNTGDTEAFF. The rearrangement uses TRBV5-1 and TRBJ1-1; TRBD1 agrees at 7 bases. Looked up from germline, CDR1 is SGHRS and CDR2 is YFSETQ. The ends lost 3 bases at V and 3 bases at J; junction bases unmatched: 5. The CDR3 has 14 residues.

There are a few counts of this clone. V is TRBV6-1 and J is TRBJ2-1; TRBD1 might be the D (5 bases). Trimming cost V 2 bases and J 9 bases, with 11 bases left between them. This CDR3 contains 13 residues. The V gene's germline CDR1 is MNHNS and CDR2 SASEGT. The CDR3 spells CASSEHLRGEQFF. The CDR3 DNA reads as TGTGCCAGCAGTGAACACCTTAGGGGTGAGCAGTTCTTC.

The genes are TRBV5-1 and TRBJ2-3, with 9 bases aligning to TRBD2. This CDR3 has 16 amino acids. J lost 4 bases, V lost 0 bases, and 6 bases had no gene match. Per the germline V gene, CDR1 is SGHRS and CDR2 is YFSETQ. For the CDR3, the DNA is TGCGCCAGCAGCTTGGACCTAGCGGGGTGGTCAGATACGCAGTATTTT. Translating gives CASSLDLAGWSDTQYF.

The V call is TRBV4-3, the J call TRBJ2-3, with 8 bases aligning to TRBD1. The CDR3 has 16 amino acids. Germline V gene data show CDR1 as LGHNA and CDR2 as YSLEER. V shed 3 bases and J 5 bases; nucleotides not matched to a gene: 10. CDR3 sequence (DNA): TGCGCCAGCAGCCAGCAAAGCGGACAGGGAATAGATACGCAGTATTTT. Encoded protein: CASSQQSGQGIDTQYF.

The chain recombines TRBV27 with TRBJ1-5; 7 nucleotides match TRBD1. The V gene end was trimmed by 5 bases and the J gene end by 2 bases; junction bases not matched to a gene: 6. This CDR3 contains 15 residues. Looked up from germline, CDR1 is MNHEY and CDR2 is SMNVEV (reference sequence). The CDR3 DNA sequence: TGTGCCAGCAGTAGGGGGCAAATGGGCAATCAGCCCCAGCATTTT. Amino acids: CASSRGQMGNQPQHF.

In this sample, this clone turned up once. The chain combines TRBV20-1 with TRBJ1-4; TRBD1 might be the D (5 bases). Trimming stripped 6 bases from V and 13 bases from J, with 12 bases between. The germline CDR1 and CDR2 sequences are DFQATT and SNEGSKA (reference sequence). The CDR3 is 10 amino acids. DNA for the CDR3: TGCAGTGCAGATGGGGGTAGACTGTTTTTT. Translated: CSADGGRLFF.

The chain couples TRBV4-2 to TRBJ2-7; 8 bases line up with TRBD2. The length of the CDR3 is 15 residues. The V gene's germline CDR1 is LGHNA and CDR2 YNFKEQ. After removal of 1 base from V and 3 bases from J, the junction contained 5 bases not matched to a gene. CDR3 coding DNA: TGTGCCAGCAGCCAAGGGAATAGCGGGGTCTACGAGCAGTACTTC. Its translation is CASSQGNSGVYEQYF.

The CDR3, as DNA: TGTGCCAGCTCACGAGATTTCCGGGAGTACTATGGCTACACCTTC. It specifies CASSRDFREYYGYTF. V is TRBV18 and J is TRBJ1-2; D unresolved. Germline values: CDR1 KGHSH, CDR2 LQKENI. V lost 4 bases and J lost 3, with 15 bases in between. The CDR3 length is 15 residues.

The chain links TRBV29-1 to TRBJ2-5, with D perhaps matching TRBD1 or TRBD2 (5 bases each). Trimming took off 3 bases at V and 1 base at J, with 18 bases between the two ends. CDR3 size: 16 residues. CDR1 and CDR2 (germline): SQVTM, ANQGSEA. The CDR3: CSVDRGSWGFQETQYF. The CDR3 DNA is TGCAGCGTTGATCGGGGCAGCTGGGGGTTCCAAGAGACCCAGTACTTC.

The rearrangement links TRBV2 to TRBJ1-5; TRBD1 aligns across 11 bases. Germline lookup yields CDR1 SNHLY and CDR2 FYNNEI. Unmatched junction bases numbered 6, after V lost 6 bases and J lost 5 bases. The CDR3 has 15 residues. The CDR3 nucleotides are TGTGCCAGCAGGGGCGGGACAGGGGGACATCAGCCCCAGCATTTT. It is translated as CASRGGTGGHQPQHF.

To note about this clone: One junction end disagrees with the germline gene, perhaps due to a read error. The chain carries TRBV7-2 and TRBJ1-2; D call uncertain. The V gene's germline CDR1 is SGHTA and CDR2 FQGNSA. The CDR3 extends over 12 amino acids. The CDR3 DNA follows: TGTTCCAGCAGCCTAGGAAACTATGGCTACACCTTC. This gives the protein CSSSLGNYGYTF.

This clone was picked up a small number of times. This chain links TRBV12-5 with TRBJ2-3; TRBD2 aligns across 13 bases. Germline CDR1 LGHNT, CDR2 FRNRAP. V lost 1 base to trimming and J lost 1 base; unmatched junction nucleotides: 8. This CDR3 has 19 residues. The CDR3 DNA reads TGTGCTAGTGGTTTGGGGGCCGGGACTAGCGGGGTGGGCACAGATACGCAGTATTTT. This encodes CASGLGAGTSGVGTDTQYF. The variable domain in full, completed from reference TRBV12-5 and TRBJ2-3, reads DARVTQTPRHKVTEMGQEVTMRCQPILGHNTVFWYRQTMMQGLELLAYFRNRAPLDDSGMPKDRFSAEMPDATLATLKIQPSEPRDSAVYFCASGLGAGTSGVGTDTQYFGPGTRLTVL.

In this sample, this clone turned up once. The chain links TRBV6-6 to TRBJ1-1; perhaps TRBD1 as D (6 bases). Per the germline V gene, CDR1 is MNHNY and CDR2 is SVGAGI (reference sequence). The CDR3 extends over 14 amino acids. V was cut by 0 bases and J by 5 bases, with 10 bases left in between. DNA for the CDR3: TGTGCCAGCAGTTACTCAGGGGGAAGTACTGAAGCTTTCTTT. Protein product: CASSYSGGSTEAFF.

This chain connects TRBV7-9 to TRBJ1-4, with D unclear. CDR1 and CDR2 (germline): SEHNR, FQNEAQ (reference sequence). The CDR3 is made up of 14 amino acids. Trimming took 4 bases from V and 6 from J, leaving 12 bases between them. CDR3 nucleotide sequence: TGTGCCAGCAGCTCCCAAAGAGGGTATGAAAAACTGTTTTTT. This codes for CASSSQRGYEKLFF.

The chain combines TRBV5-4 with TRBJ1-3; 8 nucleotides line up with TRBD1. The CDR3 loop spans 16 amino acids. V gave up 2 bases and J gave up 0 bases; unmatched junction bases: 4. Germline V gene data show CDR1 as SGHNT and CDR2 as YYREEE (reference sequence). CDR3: CASSFGQGNSGNTIYF. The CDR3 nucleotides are TGTGCCAGCAGCTTCGGACAGGGCAACTCTGGAAACACCATATATTTT.